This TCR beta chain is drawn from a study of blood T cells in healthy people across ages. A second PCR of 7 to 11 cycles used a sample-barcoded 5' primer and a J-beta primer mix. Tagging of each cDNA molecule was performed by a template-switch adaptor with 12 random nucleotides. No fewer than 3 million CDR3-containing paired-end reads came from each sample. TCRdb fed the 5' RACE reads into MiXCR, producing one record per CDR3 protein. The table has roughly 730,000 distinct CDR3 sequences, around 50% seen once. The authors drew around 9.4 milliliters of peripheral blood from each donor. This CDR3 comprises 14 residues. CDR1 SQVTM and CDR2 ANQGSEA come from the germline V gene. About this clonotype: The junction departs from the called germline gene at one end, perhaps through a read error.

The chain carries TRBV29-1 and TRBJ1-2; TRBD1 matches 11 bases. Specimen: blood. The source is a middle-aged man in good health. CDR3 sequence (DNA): TGCAGCGTTGAGGGACAGGGGGGCATCTATGGCCACACCTTC. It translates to CSVEGQGGIYGHTF.